This is a list of T cell receptor beta chains from one sample in a study of cytomegalovirus exposure and HLA in healthy donors. This table comes from immunoSEQ multiplex PCR, and its TCRdb copy is limited to in-frame clones, with some not included. The top ten clones hold approximately 8% of a sample with 99,000 or so clones, less than 85% of them seen once. Input material: PBMCs. All receptors come from a man aged 35 to 55 in good health and CMV-seropositive. Each CDR3 is given with its conserved first and last residue. A D gene is named only where the DNA matches it firmly. For some rows the clone size is stated as once, few or many, or as a class when expanded; others skip it.

v_gene	d_gene	abundance	j_gene	CDR3aa	CDR3nt
TRBV7-2	.	.	TRBJ2-7	CASSLVRNYEQYF	TGTGCCAGCAGCTTAGTACGGAACTACGAGCAGTACTTC
TRBV6-6	.	.	TRBJ1-2	CASSNGGTLGGYTF	TGTGCCAGCAGCAACGGGGGGACTCTAGGGGGCTACACCTTC
TRBV7-9	.	.	TRBJ1-2	CASSPKGPADYGYTF	TGTGCCAGCAGCCCCAAGGGGCCAGCAGACTATGGCTACACCTTC
TRBV6-6	.	.	TRBJ2-7	CASSYDRSYEQYF	TGTGCCAGCAGTTACGACAGGTCCTACGAGCAGTACTTC
TRBV6-5	TRBD1	once	TRBJ1-2	CASSYIGTGNYGYTF	TGTGCCAGCAGTTACATCGGGACAGGCAACTATGGCTACACCTTC
TRBV2	TRBD1	.	TRBJ1-6	CASQGVLNSPLHF	TGTGCCTCCCAGGGGGTGCTCAATTCACCCCTCCACTTT
TRBV7-2	.	.	TRBJ2-7	CASSLARASYEQYF	TGTGCCAGCAGCTTAGCCAGGGCGTCCTACGAGCAGTACTTC
TRBV7-2	TRBD1	few	TRBJ1-6	CASSPDRGWSPLHF	TGTGCCAGCAGCCCGGACAGGGGGTGGTCACCCCTCCACTTT
TRBV10-3	TRBD1	.	TRBJ1-4	CAISEGGTATEKLFF	TGTGCCATCAGTGAGGGCGGGACAGCCACTGAAAAACTGTTTTTT
TRBV30	.	.	TRBJ1-2	CAWSDGAGYGYTF	TGTGCCTGGAGTGATGGGGCTGGCTATGGCTACACCTTC
TRBV28	.	.	TRBJ1-2	CASSLRGANYGYTF	TGTGCCAGCAGTTTGCGGGGAGCTAACTATGGCTACACCTTC
TRBV28	.	.	TRBJ1-6	CASSPSSPLHF	TGTGCCAGCAGTCCCTCTTCACCCCTCCACTTT
TRBV7-2	.	once	TRBJ2-5	CASSSPGSETQYF	TGTGCCAGCAGCTCCCCAGGGTCGGAGACCCAGTACTTC
TRBV5-1	.	.	TRBJ1-1	CASSPGQGYSEAFF	TGCGCCAGCAGCCCCGGTCAGGGTTATAGTGAAGCTTTCTTT
TRBV7-9	.	.	TRBJ1-5	CASSLGAGDQPQHF	TGTGCCAGCAGCTTAGGGGCAGGGGATCAGCCCCAGCATTTT
TRBV6-1	.	.	TRBJ2-7	CASSEAAGWYEQYF	TGTGCCAGCAGTGAAGCGGCAGGGTGGTACGAGCAGTACTTC
TRBV6-1	TRBD2	.	TRBJ2-7	CATREGHGNEQYF	TGTGCCACTAGGGAGGGTCATGGCAACGAGCAGTACTTC
TRBV7-8	TRBD2	.	TRBJ2-7	CASSLSGGYPYEQYF	TGTGCCAGCAGCTTGAGCGGGGGATATCCCTACGAGCAGTACTTC
TRBV7-3	TRBD2	.	TRBJ2-1	CASSLTGGSSYNEQFF	TGTGCCAGCAGCTTGACGGGGGGGAGCTCCTACAATGAGCAGTTCTTC
TRBV6-6	.	.	TRBJ1-2	CASSPTDTTGYTF	TGTGCCAGCAGTCCCACGGACACGACCGGCTACACCTTC
TRBV7-8	.	.	TRBJ1-1	CASSLVPGWDTEAFF	TGTGCCAGCAGCTTAGTTCCAGGGTGGGACACTGAAGCTTTCTTT